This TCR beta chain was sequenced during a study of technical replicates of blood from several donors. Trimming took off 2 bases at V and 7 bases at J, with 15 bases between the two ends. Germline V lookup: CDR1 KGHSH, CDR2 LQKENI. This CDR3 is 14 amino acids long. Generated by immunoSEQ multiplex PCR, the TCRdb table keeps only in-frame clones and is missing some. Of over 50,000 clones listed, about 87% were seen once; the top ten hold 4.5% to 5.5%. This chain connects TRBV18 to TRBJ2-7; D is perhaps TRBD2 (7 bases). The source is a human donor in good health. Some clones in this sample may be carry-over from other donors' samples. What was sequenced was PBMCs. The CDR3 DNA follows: TGTGCCAGCTCACCAGGTGGGGGGGCAGGGGAGCAGTACTTC. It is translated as CASSPGGGAGEQYF.